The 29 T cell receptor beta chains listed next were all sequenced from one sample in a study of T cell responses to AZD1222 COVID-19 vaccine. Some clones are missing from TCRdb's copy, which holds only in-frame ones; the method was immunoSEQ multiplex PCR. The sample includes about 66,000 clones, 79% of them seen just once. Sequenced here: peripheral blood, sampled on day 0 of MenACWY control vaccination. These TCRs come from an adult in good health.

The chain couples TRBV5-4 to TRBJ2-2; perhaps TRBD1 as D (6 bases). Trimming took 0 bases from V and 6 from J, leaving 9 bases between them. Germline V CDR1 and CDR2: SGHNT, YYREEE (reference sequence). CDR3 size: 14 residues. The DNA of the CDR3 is TGTGCCAGCAGCTTGGAACAGGGTGCCGGGGAGCTGTTTTTT. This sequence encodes CASSLEQGAGELFF.

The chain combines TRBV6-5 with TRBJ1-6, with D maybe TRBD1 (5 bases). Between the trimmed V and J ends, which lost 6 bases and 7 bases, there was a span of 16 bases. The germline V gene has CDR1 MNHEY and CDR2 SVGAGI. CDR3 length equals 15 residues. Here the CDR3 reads CASRTFREKNSPLHF. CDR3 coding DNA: TGTGCCAGCAGAACGTTCAGGGAAAAGAATTCACCCCTCCACTTT.

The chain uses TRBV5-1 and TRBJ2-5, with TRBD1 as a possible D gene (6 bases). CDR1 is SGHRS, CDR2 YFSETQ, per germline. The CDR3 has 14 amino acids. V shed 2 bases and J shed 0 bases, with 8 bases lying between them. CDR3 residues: CASSFWDNQETQYF. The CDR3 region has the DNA TGCGCCAGCAGCTTCTGGGACAACCAAGAGACCCAGTACTTC.

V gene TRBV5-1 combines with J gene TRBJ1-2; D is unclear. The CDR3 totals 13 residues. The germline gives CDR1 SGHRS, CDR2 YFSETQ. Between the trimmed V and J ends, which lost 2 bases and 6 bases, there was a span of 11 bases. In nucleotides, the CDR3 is TGCGCCAGCAGCTTAACAGCTACTAATGGCTACACCTTC. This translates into CASSLTATNGYTF.

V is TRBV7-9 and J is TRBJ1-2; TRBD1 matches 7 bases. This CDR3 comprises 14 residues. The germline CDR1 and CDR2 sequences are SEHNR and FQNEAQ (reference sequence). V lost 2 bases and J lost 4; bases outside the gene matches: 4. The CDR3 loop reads CASSLRGQGYGYTF. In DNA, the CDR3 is TGTGCCAGCAGCTTAAGGGGGCAGGGCTATGGCTACACCTTC.

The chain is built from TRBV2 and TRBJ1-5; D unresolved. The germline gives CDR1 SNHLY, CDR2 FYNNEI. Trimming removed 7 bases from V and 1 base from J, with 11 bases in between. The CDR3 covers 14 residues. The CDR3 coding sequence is TGTGCCAGCACGGTAGGGAGGAGCAATCAGCCCCAGCATTTT. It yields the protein CASTVGRSNQPQHF. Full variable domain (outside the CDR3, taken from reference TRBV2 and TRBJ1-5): EPEVTQTPSHQVTQMGQEVILRCVPISNHLYFYWYRQILGQKVEFLVSFYNNEISEKSEIFDDQFSVERPDGSNFTLKIRSTKLEDSAMYFCASTVGRSNQPQHFGDGTRLSIL.

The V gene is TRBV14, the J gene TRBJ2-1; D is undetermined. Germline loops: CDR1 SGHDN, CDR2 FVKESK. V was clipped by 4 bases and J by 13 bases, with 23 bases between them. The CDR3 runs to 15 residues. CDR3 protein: CASSPFLRSRSEQFF. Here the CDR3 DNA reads TGTGCCAGCAGCCCCTTTCTACGGTCCCGTAGTGAACAGTTCTTC.

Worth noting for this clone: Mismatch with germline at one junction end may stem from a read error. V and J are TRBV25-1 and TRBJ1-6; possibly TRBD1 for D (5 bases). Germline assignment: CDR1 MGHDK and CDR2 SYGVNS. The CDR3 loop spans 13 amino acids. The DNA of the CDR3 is TGTGCCAGCCGTGACAGAAATAATTCACCCCTCCACTTT. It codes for CASRDRNNSPLHF.

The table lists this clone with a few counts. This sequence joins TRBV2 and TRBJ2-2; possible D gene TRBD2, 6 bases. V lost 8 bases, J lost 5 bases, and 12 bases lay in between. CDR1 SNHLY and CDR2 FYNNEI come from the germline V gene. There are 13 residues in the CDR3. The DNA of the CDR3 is TGTGCCAGCTGCAGGGAGGAAACCGGGGAGCTGTTTTTT. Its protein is CASCREETGELFF. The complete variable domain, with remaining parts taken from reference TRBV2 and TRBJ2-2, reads EPEVTQTPSHQVTQMGQEVILRCVPISNHLYFYWYRQILGQKVEFLVSFYNNEISEKSEIFDDQFSVERPDGSNFTLKIRSTKLEDSAMYFCASCREETGELFFGEGSRLTVL.

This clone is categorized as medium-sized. CDR3 sequence reads: CASSYSTADTEAFF. The CDR3 DNA reads as TGTGCCAGCAGTTACTCTACCGCTGACACTGAAGCTTTCTTT. The chain combines TRBV6-5 with TRBJ1-1; D uncertain. V was cut by 0 bases and J by 3 bases, with 8 bases left in between. The CDR3 spans 14 residues. CDR1 and CDR2 (germline): MNHEY, SVGAGI.

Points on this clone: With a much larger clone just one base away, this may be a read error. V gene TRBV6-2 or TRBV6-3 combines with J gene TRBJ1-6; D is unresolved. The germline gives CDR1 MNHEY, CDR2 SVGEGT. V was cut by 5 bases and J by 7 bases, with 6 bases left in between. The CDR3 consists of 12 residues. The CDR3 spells CASSAGNSPLHF. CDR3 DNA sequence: TGTGCCAGCAGTGCCGGGAATTCACCCCTCCACTTT.

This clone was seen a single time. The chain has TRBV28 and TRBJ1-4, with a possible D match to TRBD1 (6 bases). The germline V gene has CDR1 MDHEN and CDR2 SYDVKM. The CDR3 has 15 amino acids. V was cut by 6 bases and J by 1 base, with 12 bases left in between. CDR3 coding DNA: TGTGCCAGCAGCCTTATAGGGGGAACTAATGAAAAACTGTTTTTT. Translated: CASSLIGGTNEKLFF. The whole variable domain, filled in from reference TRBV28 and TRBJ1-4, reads DVKVTQSSRYLVKRTGEKVFLECVQDMDHENMFWYRQDPGLGLRLIYFSYDVKMKEKGDIPEGYSVSREKKERFSLILESASTNQTSMYLCASSLIGGTNEKLFFGSGTQLSVL.

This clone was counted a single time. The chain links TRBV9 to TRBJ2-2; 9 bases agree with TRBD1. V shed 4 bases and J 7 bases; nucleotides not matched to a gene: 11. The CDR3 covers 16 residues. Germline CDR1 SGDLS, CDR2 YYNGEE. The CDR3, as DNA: TGTGCCAGCAGCCCCCAGCCGGGACAGGGTATCGGGGAGCTGTTTTTT. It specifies CASSPQPGQGIGELFF.

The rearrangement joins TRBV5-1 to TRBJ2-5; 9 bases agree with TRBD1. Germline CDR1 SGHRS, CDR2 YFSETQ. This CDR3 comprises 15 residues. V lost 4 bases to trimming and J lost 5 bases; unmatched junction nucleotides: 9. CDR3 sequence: CASSKGQGIKETQYF. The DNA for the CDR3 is TGCGCCAGCAGCAAGGGACAGGGTATCAAGGAGACCCAGTACTTC.

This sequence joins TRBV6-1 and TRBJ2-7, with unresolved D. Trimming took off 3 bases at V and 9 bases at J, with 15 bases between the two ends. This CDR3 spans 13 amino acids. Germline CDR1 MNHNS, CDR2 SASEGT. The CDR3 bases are TGTGCCAGCAGTGAGGCGCTCGGAGTTGGGCAGTACTTC. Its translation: CASSEALGVGQYF.

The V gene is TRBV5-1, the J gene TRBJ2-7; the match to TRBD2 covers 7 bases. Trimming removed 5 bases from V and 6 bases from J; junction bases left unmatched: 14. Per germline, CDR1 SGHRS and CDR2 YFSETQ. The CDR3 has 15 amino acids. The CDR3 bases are TGCGCCAGCAGTTCCCGGGACGGGAGGTTTGGCGAGCAGTACTTC. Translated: CASSSRDGRFGEQYF. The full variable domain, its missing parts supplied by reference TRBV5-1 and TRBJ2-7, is KAGVTQTPRYLIKTRGQQVTLSCSPISGHRSVSWYQQTPGQGLQFLFEYFSETQRNKGNFPGRFSGRQFSNSRSEMNVSTLELGDSALYLCASSSRDGRFGEQYFGPGTRLTVT.

CDR3: CSVGGLRETQYF. CDR3 coding DNA: TGCAGCGTCGGAGGATTAAGAGAGACCCAGTACTTC. The J gene is TRBJ2-5, the V gene TRBV29-1; D perhaps matches TRBD2 (5 bases). Between the trimmed V and J ends, which lost 6 bases and 4 bases, there was a span of 12 bases. The germline gives CDR1 SQVTM, CDR2 ANQGSEA. CDR3 length: 12 amino acids.

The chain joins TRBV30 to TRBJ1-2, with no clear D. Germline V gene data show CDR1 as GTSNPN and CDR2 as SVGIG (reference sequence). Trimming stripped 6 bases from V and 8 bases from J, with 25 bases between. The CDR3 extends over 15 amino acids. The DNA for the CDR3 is TGTGCCTGTACGCCCCTTGGGCCTCAATTTGGAGGCTACACCTTC. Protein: CACTPLGPQFGGYTF.

The CDR3 coding sequence is TGTGCCAGCAGCTTAGCAGGGGGCGGAGGTCAGCCCCAGCATTTT. This codes for CASSLAGGGGQPQHF. This chain joins TRBV7-2 and TRBJ1-5; 7 nucleotides align to TRBD1. Germline V CDR1 and CDR2: SGHTA, FQGNSA. With V trimmed by 0 bases and J by 6 bases, 5 bases remained unmatched. The CDR3 totals 15 residues.

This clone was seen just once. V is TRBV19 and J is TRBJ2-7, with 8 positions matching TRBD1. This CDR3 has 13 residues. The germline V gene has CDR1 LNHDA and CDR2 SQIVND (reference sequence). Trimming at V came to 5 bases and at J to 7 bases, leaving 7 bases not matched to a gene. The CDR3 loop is CASSSQGAREQYF. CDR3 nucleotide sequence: TGTGCCAGTAGTTCGCAGGGGGCGCGGGAGCAGTACTTC.

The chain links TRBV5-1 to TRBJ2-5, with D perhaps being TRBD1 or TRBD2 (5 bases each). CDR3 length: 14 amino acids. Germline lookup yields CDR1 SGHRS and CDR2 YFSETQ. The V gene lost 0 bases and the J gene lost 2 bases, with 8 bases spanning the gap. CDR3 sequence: CASSLGGTQETQYF. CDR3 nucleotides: TGCGCCAGCAGCTTGGGGGGGACGCAAGAGACCCAGTACTTC.

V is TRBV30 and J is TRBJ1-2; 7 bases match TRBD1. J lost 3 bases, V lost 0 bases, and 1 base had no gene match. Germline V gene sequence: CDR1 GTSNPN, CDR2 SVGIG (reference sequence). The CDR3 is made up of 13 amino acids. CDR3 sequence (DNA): TGTGCCTGGAGTGTTGGACAGGACTATGGCTACACCTTC. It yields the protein CAWSVGQDYGYTF.

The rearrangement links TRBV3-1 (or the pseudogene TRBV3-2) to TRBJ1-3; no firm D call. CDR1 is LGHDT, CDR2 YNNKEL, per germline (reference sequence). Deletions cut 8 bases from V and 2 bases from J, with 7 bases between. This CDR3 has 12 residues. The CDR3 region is CASGVAGNTIYF. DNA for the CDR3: TGTGCCAGCGGCGTGGCTGGAAACACCATATATTTT.

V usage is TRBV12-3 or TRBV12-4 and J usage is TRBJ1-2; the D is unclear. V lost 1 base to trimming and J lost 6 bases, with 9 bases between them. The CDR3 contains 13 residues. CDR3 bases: TGTGCCAGCAGTTTAGGGCAAATGGATGGCTACACCTTC. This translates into CASSLGQMDGYTF.

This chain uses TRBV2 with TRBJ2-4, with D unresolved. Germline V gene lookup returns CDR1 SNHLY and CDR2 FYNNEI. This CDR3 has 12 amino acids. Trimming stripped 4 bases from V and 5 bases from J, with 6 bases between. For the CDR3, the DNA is TGTGCCAGCAGTGTTGGAGAAAACATTCAGTACTTC. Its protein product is CASSVGENIQYF.

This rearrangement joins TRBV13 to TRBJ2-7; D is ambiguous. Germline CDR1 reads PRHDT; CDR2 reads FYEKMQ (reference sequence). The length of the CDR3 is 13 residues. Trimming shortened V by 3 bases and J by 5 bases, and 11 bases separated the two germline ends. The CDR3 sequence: CASSFGSSDEQYF. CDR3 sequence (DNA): TGTGCCAGCAGCTTCGGAAGTTCCGACGAGCAGTACTTC.

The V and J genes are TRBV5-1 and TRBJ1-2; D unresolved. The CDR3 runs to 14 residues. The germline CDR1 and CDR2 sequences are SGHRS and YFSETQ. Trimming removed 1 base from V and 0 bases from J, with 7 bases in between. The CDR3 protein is CASSLNGANYGYTF. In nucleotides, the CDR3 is TGCGCCAGCAGCTTGAACGGAGCTAACTATGGCTACACCTTC.

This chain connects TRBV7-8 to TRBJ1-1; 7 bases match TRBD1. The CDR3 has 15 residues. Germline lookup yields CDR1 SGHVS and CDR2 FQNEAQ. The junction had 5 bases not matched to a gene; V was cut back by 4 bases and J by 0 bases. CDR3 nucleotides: TGTGCCAGCAGCTCAGACAGGGTCCTGAACACTGAAGCTTTCTTT. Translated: CASSSDRVLNTEAFF.

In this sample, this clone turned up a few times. The CDR3 region is CASSDLSGQPQHF. Here the CDR3 DNA reads TGTGCCAGCAGTGATTTGTCGGGTCAGCCCCAGCATTTT. V and J are TRBV6-4 and TRBJ1-5; D not certain. This CDR3 has 13 amino acids. The germline V gene encodes CDR1 MRHNA and CDR2 SNTAGT. V was clipped by 3 bases and J by 6 bases, with 9 bases between them.